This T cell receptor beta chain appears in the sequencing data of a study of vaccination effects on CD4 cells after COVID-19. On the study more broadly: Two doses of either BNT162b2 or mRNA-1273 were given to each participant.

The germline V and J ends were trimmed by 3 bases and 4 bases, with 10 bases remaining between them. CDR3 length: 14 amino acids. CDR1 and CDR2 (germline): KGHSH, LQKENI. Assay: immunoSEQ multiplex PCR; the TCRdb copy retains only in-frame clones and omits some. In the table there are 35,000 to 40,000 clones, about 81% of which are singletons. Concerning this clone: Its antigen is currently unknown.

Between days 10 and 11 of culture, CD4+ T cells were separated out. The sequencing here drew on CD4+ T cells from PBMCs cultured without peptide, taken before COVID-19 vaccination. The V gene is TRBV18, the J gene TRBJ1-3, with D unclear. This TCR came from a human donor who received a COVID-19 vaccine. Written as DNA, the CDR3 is TGTGCCAGCTCACCGGTAGGGCCCGGAAACACCATATATTTT. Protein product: CASSPVGPGNTIYF.